This T cell receptor beta chain was captured in a study of blood T cell repertoires in COVID-19. At the level of the study: The United States, Italy and Spain were the sources of the acute and convalescent COVID-19 samples. T cells, B-cell-depleted T cells, or PBMCs provided the cDNA or gDNA that served as material.

This clone was detected only a few times. Sequenced by immunoSEQ multiplex PCR; TCRdb stores in-frame clones only, minus some. The repertoire has under 250,000 clones, around 82% of them found once; the top ten carry more than 10%. This CDR3 spans 17 amino acids. J gave up 4 bases and V 3 bases, and 12 bases lay outside the gene matches. The V gene's germline CDR1 is SEHNR and CDR2 FQNEAQ (reference sequence). The sample consisted of peripheral blood. V gene TRBV7-9 combines with J gene TRBJ2-5, with 9 bases matching TRBD1. This receptor was obtained from a woman between 35 and 50 years old with acute or convalescent COVID-19. CDR3: CASSFGSVQGAGETQYF. The CDR3 nucleotides are TGTGCCAGCAGCTTCGGATCTGTACAGGGGGCAGGAGAGACCCAGTACTTC.